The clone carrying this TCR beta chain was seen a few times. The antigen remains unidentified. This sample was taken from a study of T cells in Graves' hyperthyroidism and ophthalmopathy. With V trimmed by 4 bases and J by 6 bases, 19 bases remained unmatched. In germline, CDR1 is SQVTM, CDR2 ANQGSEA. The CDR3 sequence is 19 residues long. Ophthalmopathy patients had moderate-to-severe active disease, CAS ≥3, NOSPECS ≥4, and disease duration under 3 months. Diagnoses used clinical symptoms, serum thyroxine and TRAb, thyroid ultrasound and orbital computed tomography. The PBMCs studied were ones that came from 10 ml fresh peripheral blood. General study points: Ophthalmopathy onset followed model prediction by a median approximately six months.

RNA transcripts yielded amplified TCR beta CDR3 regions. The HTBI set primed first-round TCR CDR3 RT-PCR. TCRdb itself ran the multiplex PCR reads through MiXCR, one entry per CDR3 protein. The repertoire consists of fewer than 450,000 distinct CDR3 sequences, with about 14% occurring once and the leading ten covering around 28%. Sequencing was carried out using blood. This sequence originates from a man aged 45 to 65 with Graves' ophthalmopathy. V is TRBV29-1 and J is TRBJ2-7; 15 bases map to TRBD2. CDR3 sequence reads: CSVAFAKGLAGGLGGEQYF. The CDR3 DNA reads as TGCAGCGTTGCTTTTGCAAAGGGACTAGCGGGAGGCCTGGGGGGCGAGCAGTACTTC.